Listed here are 14 T cell receptor beta chains from one sample, sequenced in a study of blood T cell repertoires in COVID-19. This table comes from immunoSEQ multiplex PCR, and its TCRdb copy is limited to in-frame clones, with some not included. The sample carries under 200,000 clones, roughly 82% recorded once. Material for sequencing was PBMCs or T cells enriched from blood (not recorded which). Receptors originate from a man in his fifties who had recovered from COVID-19.

This rearrangement joins TRBV12-3 or TRBV12-4 to TRBJ2-5; weak D call: TRBD1 (6 bases). The V end was cut by 3 bases, the J end by 3 bases, with 8 bases between. The CDR3 extends over 13 amino acids. CDR3 coding DNA: TGTGCCAGCAGTTTTCAGGGGAAAGAGACCCAGTACTTC. Protein product: CASSFQGKETQYF.

This clone was detected a few times. This specimen includes other DNA sequences encoding the same CDR3. This chain's CDR3 is CASSLGAGSNYGYTF. The CDR3, as DNA: TGTGCCAGCAGCTTAGGGGCAGGTAGTAACTATGGCTACACCTTC. The chain couples TRBV7-8 to TRBJ1-2; unclear D gene. The CDR3 has 15 residues. V was trimmed by 1 base and J by 1 base, leaving 10 bases between them. Germline CDR1 SGHVS, CDR2 FQNEAQ. Drawing the rest from reference TRBV7-8 and TRBJ1-2, the complete variable domain is GAGVSQSPRYKVAKRGQDVALRCDPISGHVSLFWYQQALGQGPEFLTYFQNEAQLDKSGLPSDRFFAERPEGSVSTLKIQRTQQEDSAVYLCASSLGAGSNYGYTFGSGTRLTVV.

This clone was found a few times. The chain combines TRBV6-1 with TRBJ1-2; no clear D. The V end was cut by 1 base, the J end by 4 bases, with 13 bases between. Germline CDR1 is MNHNS and CDR2 is SASEGT. The CDR3 has 15 residues. The CDR3 DNA follows: TGTGCCAGCAGTGAAGACCCCTATCCTAGCTATGGCTACACCTTC. Amino acid sequence: CASSEDPYPSYGYTF.

The chain links TRBV28 to TRBJ2-5; D is unresolved. The V end was cut by 8 bases, the J end by 1 base, with 11 bases between. The CDR3 spans 13 residues. Germline V gives CDR1 MDHEN, CDR2 SYDVKM. CDR3 DNA: TGTGCCAGCCTTGGCCTCACCCAAGAGACCCAGTACTTC. Translating gives CASLGLTQETQYF.

The genes are TRBV5-1 and TRBJ2-7, with TRBD2 matching over 12 bases. Germline CDR1 reads SGHRS; CDR2 reads YFSETQ. J gave up 3 bases and V 4 bases, and 5 bases lay outside the gene matches. The CDR3 sequence is 15 residues long. CDR3 sequence (DNA): TGCGCCAGCAGCGACACTAGCGGGGGGATCTACGAGCAGTACTTC. Residues: CASSDTSGGIYEQYF.

The chain couples TRBV7-8 to TRBJ2-7; 12 nucleotides agree with TRBD1. CDR1 and CDR2 (germline): SGHVS, FQNEAQ. The CDR3 contains 13 residues. V lost 8 bases, J lost 4 bases, and 3 bases stayed unmatched. CDR3 nucleotides: TGTGCCAGCGGGGGACAGGGGGCTTACGAGCAGTACTTC. Protein sequence: CASGGQGAYEQYF. Looking up the rest from reference TRBV7-8 and TRBJ2-7 gives the full variable domain: GAGVSQSPRYKVAKRGQDVALRCDPISGHVSLFWYQQALGQGPEFLTYFQNEAQLDKSGLPSDRFFAERPEGSVSTLKIQRTQQEDSAVYLCASGGQGAYEQYFGPGTRLTVT.

This clone came up a few times. The chain recombines TRBV28 with TRBJ2-3, with TRBD1 matching over 9 bases. The length of the CDR3 is 15 residues. The V segment lost 6 bases and the J segment 5 bases; nucleotides outside the gene matches: 9. Germline CDR1 reads MDHEN; CDR2 reads SYDVKM. The chain's CDR3 is CASSPGTGQVDTQYF. CDR3 nucleotide sequence: TGTGCCAGCAGCCCGGGGACAGGGCAGGTAGATACGCAGTATTTT.

The chain employs TRBV7-2 and TRBJ2-2; D remains ambiguous. CDR1 is SGHTA and CDR2 is FQGNSA in the germline V gene. The CDR3 loop spans 13 amino acids. Trimming left V 5 bases short and J 3 bases short, with 7 bases between. The CDR3 bases are TGTGCCAGCAGCCAACTCCACACCGGGGAGCTGTTTTTT. Translating it yields CASSQLHTGELFF.

The chain is built from TRBV19 and TRBJ2-1; 10 nucleotides match TRBD2. J was trimmed by 9 bases and V by 6 bases; bases with no gene match: 8. Per germline, CDR1 LNHDA and CDR2 SQIVND (reference sequence). The CDR3 has 14 amino acids. The DNA of the CDR3 is TGTGCCAGTAGGGGACTAGCGAAAGAGGGTGAGCAGTTCTTC. Residues: CASRGLAKEGEQFF.

The CDR3 loop reads CASSLTLAGVQETQYF. The CDR3 DNA sequence: TGCGCCAGCAGCCTTACCTTAGCGGGGGTACAAGAGACCCAGTACTTC. This chain links TRBV5-1 with TRBJ2-5; 9 bases fit TRBD2. This CDR3 has 16 amino acids. Germline assignment: CDR1 SGHRS and CDR2 YFSETQ. V was clipped by 4 bases and J by 2 bases; unmatched bases: 9.

This clone was detected once. The chain recombines TRBV11-2 with TRBJ2-7, with TRBD1 matching over 7 bases. The CDR3 loop spans 13 amino acids. CDR1 is SGHAT and CDR2 is FQNNGV in the germline V gene. J gave up 3 bases and V 5 bases, and 4 bases lay outside the gene matches. CDR3 sequence: CASSRGDSYEQYF. CDR3 nucleotide sequence: TGTGCCAGCAGCAGAGGGGACAGCTACGAGCAGTACTTC. Full variable domain (remainder filled in from reference TRBV11-2 and TRBJ2-7): EAGVAQSPRYKIIEKRQSVAFWCNPISGHATLYWYQQILGQGPKLLIQFQNNGVVDDSQLPKDRFSAERLKGVDSTLKIQPAKLEDSAVYLCASSRGDSYEQYFGPGTRLTVT.

The CDR3 bases are TGTGCCAGCAGCTCCACAGGGAACTATGGCTACACCTTC. Its protein is CASSSTGNYGYTF. The chain is built from TRBV6-5 and TRBJ1-2; a possible D gene is TRBD1 (6 bases). The CDR3 consists of 13 residues. CDR1 and CDR2 (germline): MNHEY, SVGAGI. Trimming left V 6 bases short and J 2 bases short, with 10 bases between.

This clone was observed a handful of times. The V and J genes are TRBV15 and TRBJ1-6, with 7 bases matching TRBD1. Losses at the gene ends were 1 base for V and 7 bases for J; bases not matched to a gene: 7. The CDR3 length is 16 residues. CDR1 is LNHNV, CDR2 YYDKDF, per germline (reference sequence). The CDR3 nucleotides read TGTGCCACCAGCAGAGCGGTTCACAGGGGAAATTCACCCCTCCACTTT. This encodes CATSRAVHRGNSPLHF.

V usage is TRBV2 and J usage is TRBJ1-2, with 7 bases fitting TRBD1. The V gene's germline CDR1 is SNHLY and CDR2 FYNNEI. Trimming took 6 bases from V and 8 from J; bases not matched to a gene: 18. CDR3 length equals 16 residues. CDR3 coding DNA: TGTGCCAGCAGCACGCCCGGCCTGGGACAGAATACGGGCTACACCTTC. Its protein is CASSTPGLGQNTGYTF. Full variable domain (missing parts from reference TRBV2 and TRBJ1-2): EPEVTQTPSHQVTQMGQEVILRCVPISNHLYFYWYRQILGQKVEFLVSFYNNEISEKSEIFDDQFSVERPDGSNFTLKIRSTKLEDSAMYFCASSTPGLGQNTGYTFGSGTRLTVV.